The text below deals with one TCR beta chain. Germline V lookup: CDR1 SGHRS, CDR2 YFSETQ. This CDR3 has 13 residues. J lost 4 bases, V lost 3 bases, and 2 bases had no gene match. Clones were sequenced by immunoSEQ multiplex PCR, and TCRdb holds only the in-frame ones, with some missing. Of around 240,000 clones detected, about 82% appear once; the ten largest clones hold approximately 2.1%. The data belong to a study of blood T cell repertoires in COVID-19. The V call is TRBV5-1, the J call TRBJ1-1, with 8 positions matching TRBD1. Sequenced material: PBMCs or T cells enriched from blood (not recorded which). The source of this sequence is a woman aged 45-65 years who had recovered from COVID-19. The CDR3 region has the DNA TGCGCCAGCAGCTATGACAGGGGCACTGAAGCTTTCTTT. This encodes CASSYDRGTEAFF.